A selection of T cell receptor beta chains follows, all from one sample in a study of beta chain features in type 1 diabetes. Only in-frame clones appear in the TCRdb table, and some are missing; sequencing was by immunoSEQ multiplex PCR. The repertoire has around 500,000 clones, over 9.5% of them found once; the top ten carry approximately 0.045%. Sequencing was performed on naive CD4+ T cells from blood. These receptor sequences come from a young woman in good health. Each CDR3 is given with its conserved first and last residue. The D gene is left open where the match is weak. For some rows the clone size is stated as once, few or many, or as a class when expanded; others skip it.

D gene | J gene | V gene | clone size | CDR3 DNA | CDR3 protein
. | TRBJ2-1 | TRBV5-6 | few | TGTGCCAGCAGCCCAGCACCGACAGCCAATGAGCAGTTCTTC | CASSPAPTANEQFF
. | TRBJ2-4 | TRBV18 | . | TGTGCCAGCTCACCGGGGGTGCCTCAAAACATTCAGTACTTC | CASSPGVPQNIQYF
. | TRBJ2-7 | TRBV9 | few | TGTGCCAGCAGCGTAGCATCCGGGTTCTACGAGCAGTACTTC | CASSVASGFYEQYF
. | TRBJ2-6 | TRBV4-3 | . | TGCGCCAGCAGCCCGCGGAACTCTGGGGCCAACGTCCTGACTTTC | CASSPRNSGANVLTF
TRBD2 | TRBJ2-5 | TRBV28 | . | TGTGCCACCACCCCTAGCGGGGCTAAAAAAAGAAAGACCCAGTACTTC | CATTPSGAKKRKTQYF
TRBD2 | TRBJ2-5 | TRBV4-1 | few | TGCGCCAGCAGCTATATGGGACTAGCGGGAGAGACCCAGTACTTC | CASSYMGLAGETQYF
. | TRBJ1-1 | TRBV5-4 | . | TGTGCCAGCAGCGGATACAGGGCCCTCACTGAAGCTTTCTTT | CASSGYRALTEAFF
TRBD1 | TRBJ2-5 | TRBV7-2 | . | TGTGCCAGCACCTTCCAGGGGGCTAGCCGAGAGACCCAGTACTTC | CASTFQGASRETQYF
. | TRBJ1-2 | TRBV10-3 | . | TGTGCCATCAGTGAGTTAACGACCTCCGAGACCTTC | CAISELTTSETF
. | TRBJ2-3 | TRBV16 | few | TGTGCCAGCAGCCCCCCGGTGGGGGGGCAGTATTTT | CASSPPVGGQYF
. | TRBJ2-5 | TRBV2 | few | TGTGCCAGCATTCAGAACACTGGCGAAGAGACCCAGTACTTC | CASIQNTGEETQYF
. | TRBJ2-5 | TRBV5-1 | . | TGCGCCAGCAGCTTGAAGGGGGAGACCCAGTACTTC | CASSLKGETQYF
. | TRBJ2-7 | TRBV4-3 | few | TGCGCCAGCAGCCGGGACGGGTTCTACGAGCAGTACTTC | CASSRDGFYEQYF
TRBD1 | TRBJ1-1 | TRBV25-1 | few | TGTGCCAGCAGTACAGAAAATACCGGGACAGGGCGAACTGAAGCTTTCTTT | CASSTENTGTGRTEAFF
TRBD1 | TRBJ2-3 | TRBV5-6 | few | TGTGCCAGCAGCAACCTGGGTCCCGGGACAGGCACAGATACGCAGTATTTT | CASSNLGPGTGTDTQYF
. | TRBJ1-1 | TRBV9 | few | TGTGCCAGCAGCGTAGTTGGGGGTAACGCTGAAGCTTTCTTT | CASSVVGGNAEAFF
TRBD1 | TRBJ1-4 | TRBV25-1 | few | TGTGCCAGCAGTGACGCACAGGGGGGGGAAAAACTGTTTTTT | CASSDAQGGEKLFF
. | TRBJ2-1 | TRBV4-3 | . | TGCGCCAGCAGCCAAGACTATGCGCGTGATGAGCAGTTCTTC | CASSQDYARDEQFF
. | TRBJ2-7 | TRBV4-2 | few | TGTGCCAGCAGCCAGGCCGGAATAGAGCAGTACTTC | CASSQAGIEQYF